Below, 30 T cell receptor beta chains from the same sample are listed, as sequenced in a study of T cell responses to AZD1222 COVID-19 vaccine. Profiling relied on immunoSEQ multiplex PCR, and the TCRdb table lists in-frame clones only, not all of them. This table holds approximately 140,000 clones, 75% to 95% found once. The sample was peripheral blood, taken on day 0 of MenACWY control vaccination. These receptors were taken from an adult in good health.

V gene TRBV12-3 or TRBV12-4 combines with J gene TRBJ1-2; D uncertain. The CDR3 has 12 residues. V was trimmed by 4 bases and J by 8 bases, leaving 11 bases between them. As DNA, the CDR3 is TGTGCCAGCAGTTCCCCGGGTCGGGGCTACACCTTC. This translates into CASSSPGRGYTF.

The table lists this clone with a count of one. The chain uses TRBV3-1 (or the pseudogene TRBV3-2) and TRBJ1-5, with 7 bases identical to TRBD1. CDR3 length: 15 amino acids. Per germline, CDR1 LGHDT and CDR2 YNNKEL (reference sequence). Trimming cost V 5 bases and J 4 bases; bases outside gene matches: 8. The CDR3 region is CASSSRDSINQPQHF. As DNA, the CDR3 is TGTGCCAGCAGCTCCCGGGACAGCATAAATCAGCCCCAGCATTTT.

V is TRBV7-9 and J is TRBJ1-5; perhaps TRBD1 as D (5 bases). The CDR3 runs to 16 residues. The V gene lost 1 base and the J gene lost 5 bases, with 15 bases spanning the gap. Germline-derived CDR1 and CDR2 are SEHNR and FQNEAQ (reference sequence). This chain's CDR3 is CASSLVGAGEHQPQHF. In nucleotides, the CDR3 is TGTGCCAGCAGCTTAGTCGGGGCAGGCGAACATCAGCCCCAGCATTTT.

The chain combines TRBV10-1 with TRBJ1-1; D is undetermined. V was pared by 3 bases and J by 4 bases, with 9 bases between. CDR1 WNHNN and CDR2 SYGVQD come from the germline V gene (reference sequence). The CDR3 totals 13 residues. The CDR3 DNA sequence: TGCGCCAGCAGTGATACGATGGGCACTGAAGCTTTCTTT. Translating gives CASSDTMGTEAFF.

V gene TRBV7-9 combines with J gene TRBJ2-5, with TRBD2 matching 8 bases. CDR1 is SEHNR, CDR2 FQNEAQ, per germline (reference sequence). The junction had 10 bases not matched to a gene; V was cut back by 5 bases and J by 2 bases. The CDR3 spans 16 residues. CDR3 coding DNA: TGTGCCAGCAGCCGCTCGGGGAGCGGGGGACAAGAGACCCAGTACTTC. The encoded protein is CASSRSGSGGQETQYF.

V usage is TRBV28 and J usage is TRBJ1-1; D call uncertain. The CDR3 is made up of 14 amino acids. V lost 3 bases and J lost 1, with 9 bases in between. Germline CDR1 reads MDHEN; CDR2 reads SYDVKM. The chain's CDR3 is CASSFGVGNTEAFF. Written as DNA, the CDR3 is TGTGCCAGCAGTTTCGGAGTTGGGAACACTGAAGCTTTCTTT.

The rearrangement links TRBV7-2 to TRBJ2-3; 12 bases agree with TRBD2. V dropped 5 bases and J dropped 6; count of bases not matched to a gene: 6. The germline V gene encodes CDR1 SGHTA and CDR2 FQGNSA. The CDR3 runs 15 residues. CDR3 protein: CASSIRLAGEDTQYF. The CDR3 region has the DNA TGTGCCAGCAGCATCCGACTAGCGGGAGAGGATACGCAGTATTTT. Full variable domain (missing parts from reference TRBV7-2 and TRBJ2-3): GAGVSQSPSNKVTEKGKDVELRCDPISGHTALYWYRQSLGQGLEFLIYFQGNSAPDKSGLPSDRFSAERTGGSVSTLTIQRTQQEDSAVYLCASSIRLAGEDTQYFGPGTRLTVL.

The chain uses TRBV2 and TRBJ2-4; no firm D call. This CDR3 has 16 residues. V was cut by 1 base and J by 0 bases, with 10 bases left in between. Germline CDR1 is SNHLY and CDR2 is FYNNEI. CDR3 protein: CASSEEQSPAKNIQYF. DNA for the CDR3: TGTGCCAGCAGTGAAGAACAGTCTCCAGCCAAAAACATTCAGTACTTC. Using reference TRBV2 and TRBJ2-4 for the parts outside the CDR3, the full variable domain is EPEVTQTPSHQVTQMGQEVILRCVPISNHLYFYWYRQILGQKVEFLVSFYNNEISEKSEIFDDQFSVERPDGSNFTLKIRSTKLEDSAMYFCASSEEQSPAKNIQYFGAGTRLSVL.

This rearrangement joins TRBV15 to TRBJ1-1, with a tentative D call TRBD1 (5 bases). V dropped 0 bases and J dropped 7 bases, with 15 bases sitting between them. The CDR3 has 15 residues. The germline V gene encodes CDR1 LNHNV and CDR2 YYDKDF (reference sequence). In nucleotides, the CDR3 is TGTGCCACCAGCAGAGATCGTCCGACGGGGGGTGAAGCTTTCTTT. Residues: CATSRDRPTGGEAFF. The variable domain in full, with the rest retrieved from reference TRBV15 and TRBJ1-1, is DAMVIQNPRYQVTQFGKPVTLSCSQTLNHNVMYWYQQKSSQAPKLLFHYYDKDFNNEADTPDNFQSRRPNTSFCFLDIRSPGLGDTAMYLCATSRDRPTGGEAFFGQGTRLTVV.

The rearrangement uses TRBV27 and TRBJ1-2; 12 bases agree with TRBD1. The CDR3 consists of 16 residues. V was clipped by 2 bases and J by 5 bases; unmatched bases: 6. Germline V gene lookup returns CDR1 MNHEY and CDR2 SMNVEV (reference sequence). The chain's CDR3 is CASSLGGTGGRYGYTF. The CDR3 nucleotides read TGTGCCAGCAGTTTAGGAGGGACAGGGGGCAGGTATGGCTACACCTTC.

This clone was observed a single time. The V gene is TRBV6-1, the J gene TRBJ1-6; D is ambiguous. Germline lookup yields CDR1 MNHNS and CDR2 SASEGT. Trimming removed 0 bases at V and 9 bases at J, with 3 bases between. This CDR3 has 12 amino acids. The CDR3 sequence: CASSEATSPLHF. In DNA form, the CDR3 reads TGTGCCAGCAGTGAAGCAACTTCACCCCTCCACTTT.

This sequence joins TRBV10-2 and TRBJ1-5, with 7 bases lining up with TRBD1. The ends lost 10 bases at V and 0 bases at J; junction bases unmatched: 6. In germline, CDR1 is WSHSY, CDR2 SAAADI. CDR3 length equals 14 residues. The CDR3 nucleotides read TGCGCCACCGGGGACAGTTATAGCAATCAGCCCCAGCATTTT. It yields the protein CATGDSYSNQPQHF.

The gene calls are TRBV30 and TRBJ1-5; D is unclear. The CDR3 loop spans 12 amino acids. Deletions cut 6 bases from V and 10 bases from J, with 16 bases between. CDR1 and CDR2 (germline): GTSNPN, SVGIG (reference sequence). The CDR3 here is CACRTGYGPQHF. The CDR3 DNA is TGTGCCTGTAGGACGGGTTATGGACCCCAGCATTTT.

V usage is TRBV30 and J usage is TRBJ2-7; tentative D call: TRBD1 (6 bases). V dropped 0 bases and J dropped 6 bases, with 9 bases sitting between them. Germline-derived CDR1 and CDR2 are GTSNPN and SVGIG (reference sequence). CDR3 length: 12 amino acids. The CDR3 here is CAWSVRGTEQYF. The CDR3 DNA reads TGTGCCTGGAGTGTTAGGGGGACCGAGCAGTACTTC.

CDR3 protein: CASSLTASYGYTF. Written as DNA, the CDR3 is TGTGCCAGCAGCTTGACAGCTTCCTATGGCTACACCTTC. This chain connects TRBV12-3 or TRBV12-4 to TRBJ1-2; possibly TRBD1 for D (5 bases). This CDR3 is 13 amino acids long. The germline V and J ends were trimmed by 6 bases and 4 bases, with 12 bases remaining between them.

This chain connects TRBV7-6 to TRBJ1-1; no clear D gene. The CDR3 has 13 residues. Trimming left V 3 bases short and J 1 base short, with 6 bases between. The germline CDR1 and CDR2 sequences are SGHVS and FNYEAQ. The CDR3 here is CASSLSRNTEAFF. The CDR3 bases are TGTGCCAGCAGCTTGTCCAGGAACACTGAAGCTTTCTTT.

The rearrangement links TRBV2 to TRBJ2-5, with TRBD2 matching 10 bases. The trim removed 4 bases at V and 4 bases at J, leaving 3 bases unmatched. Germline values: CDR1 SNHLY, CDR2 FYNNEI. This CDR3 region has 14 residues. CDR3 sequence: CASSGGTSAETQYF. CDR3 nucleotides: TGTGCCAGCAGTGGAGGGACTAGCGCAGAGACCCAGTACTTC.

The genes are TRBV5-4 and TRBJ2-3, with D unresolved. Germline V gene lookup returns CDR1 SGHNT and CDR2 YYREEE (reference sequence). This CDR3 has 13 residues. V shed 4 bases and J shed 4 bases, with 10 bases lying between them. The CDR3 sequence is CASSLDGSDTQYF. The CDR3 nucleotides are TGTGCCAGCAGCCTGGACGGATCAGATACGCAGTATTTT.

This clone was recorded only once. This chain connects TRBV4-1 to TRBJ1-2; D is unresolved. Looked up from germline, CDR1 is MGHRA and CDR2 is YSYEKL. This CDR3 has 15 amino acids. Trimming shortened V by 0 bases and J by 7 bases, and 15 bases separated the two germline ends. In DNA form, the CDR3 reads TGCGCCAGCAGCCAAGAACCGGGAGGCAACAGTGGCTACACCTTC. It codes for CASSQEPGGNSGYTF.

CDR3 sequence: CASSLDATFSTDTQYF. The DNA for the CDR3 is TGCGCCAGCAGCTTGGATGCGACTTTTAGCACAGATACGCAGTATTTT. The V and J genes are TRBV5-1 and TRBJ2-3; no reliable D call. V lost 0 bases and J lost 0, with 11 bases in between. CDR1 is SGHRS and CDR2 is YFSETQ in the germline V gene. The CDR3 is 16 amino acids. Full variable domain (remainder filled in from reference TRBV5-1 and TRBJ2-3): KAGVTQTPRYLIKTRGQQVTLSCSPISGHRSVSWYQQTPGQGLQFLFEYFSETQRNKGNFPGRFSGRQFSNSRSEMNVSTLELGDSALYLCASSLDATFSTDTQYFGPGTRLTVL.

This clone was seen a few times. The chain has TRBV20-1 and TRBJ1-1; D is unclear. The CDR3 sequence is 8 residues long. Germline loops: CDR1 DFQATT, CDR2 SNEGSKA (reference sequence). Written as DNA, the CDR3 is TGCAGGGGCACTGAAGCTTTCTTT. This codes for CRGTEAFF.

CDR3 DNA sequence: TGTGCCAGCAGTAGGATCCCTGGAAACACCATATATTTT. Residues: CASSRIPGNTIYF. J is TRBJ1-3 and V is TRBV27; no firm D call. Germline lookup yields CDR1 MNHEY and CDR2 SMNVEV (reference sequence). The CDR3 runs 13 residues. V lost 5 bases, J lost 2 bases, and 7 bases lay in between.

The CDR3 DNA sequence: TGCGCCAGCAGCTTGGCCGGAGGGGAATGGCACTATGGCTACACCTTC. The encoded protein is CASSLAGGEWHYGYTF. V is TRBV5-1 and J is TRBJ1-2, with a tentative D call TRBD1 (5 bases). CDR1 is SGHRS, CDR2 YFSETQ, per germline. The V end was cut by 0 bases, the J end by 3 bases, with 15 bases between. CDR3 length equals 16 residues. Full variable domain (rest looked up from reference TRBV5-1 and TRBJ1-2): KAGVTQTPRYLIKTRGQQVTLSCSPISGHRSVSWYQQTPGQGLQFLFEYFSETQRNKGNFPGRFSGRQFSNSRSEMNVSTLELGDSALYLCASSLAGGEWHYGYTFGSGTRLTVV.

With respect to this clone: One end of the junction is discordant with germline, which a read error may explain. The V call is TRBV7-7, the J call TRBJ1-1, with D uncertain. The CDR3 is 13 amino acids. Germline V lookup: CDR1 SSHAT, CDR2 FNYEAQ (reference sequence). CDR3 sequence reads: CASSLVLGTEAFF. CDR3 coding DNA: TGTGCTAGCAGCTTGGTTTTGGGCACTGAAGCTTTCTTT.

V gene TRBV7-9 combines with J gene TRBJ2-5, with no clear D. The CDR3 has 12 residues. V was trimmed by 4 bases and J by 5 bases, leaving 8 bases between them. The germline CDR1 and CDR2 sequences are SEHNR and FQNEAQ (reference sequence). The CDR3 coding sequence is TGTGCCAGCAGCTACGTCGTGGAGACCCAGTACTTC. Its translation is CASSYVVETQYF.

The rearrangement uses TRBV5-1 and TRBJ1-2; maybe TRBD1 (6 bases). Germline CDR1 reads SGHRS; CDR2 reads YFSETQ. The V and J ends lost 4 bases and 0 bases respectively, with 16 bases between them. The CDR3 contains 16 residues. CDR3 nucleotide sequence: TGCGCCAGCAGCCAAACAGGGCCCTACCCTAACTATGGCTACACCTTC. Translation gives CASSQTGPYPNYGYTF.

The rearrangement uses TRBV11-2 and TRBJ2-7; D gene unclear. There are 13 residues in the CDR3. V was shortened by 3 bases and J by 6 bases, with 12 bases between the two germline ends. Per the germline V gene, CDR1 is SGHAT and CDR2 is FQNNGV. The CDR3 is CASSFRTLGEQYF. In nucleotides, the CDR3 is TGTGCCAGCAGCTTTCGTACCTTAGGCGAGCAGTACTTC.

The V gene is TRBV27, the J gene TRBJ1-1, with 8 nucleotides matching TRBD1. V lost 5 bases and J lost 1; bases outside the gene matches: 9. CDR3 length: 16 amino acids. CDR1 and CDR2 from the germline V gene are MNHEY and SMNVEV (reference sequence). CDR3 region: CASSPSGDRWNTEAFF. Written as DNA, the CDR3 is TGTGCCAGCAGTCCATCGGGGGACAGGTGGAACACTGAAGCTTTCTTT.

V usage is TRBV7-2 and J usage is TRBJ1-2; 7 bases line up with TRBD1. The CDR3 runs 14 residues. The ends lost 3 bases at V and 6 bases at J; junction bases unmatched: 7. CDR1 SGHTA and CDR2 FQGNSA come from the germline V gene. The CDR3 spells CASSFKQGWDGYTF. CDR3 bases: TGTGCCAGCAGCTTCAAACAGGGGTGGGATGGCTACACCTTC.

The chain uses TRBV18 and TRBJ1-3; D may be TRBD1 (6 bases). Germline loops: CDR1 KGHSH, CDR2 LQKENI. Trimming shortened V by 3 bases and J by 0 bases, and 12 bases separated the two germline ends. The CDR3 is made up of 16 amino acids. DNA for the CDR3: TGTGCCAGCTCACCGAACAGGGCTAACTCTGGAAACACCATATATTTT. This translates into CASSPNRANSGNTIYF.